The 15 T cell receptor beta chains listed next were all sequenced from one sample in a study of post-analysis software for immune sequencing data. Study findings and constraints: Compared with controls, patients had more of about five TRBV segments, including TRBV5-6, TRBV5-1 and TRBV20-1.

The library was made from cDNA and included unique molecular identifiers. TCRdb re-called the PCR reads through MiXCR, storing one row per CDR3 protein. The sample includes about 500,000 distinct CDR3 sequences, less than 45% of them seen just once. These receptors lack a known antigen. Sequences were obtained from blood. These TCRs come from a girl aged 5 to 17 with multiple sclerosis.

The sample holds a few counts of this clonotype. V and J are TRBV18 and TRBJ2-5, with a weak D call TRBD2 (6 bases). The DNA end lines up better with TRBJ2-7; the J call may be wrong. The CDR3 is made up of 13 amino acids. Per germline, CDR1 KGHSH and CDR2 LQKENI. The CDR3 region has the DNA TGTGCCAGCTCACCCCCGGGACTTTACGAGCAGTACTTC. This translates into CASSPPGLYEQYF.

A few counts support this clonotype. The DNA for the CDR3 is TGCGCCAGCAGCCAAGGGCTAGCGCTCTACAATGAGCAGTTCTTC. This sequence encodes CASSQGLALYNEQFF. This chain connects TRBV4-3 to TRBJ2-1; D might be TRBD2 (6 bases). There are 15 residues in the CDR3. Deletions cut 1 base from V and 3 bases from J, with 10 bases between. Germline V CDR1 and CDR2: LGHNA, YSLEER.

This clonotype was detected once. The chain couples TRBV27 to TRBJ1-4; 10 bases match TRBD1. The germline V gene has CDR1 MNHEY and CDR2 SMNVEV (reference sequence). This CDR3 comprises 17 residues. With 5 bases clipped from V and 8 bases from J, the junction kept 14 bases outside the gene matches. Written as DNA, the CDR3 is TGTGCCAGCAGTCCCGGACAGGGGGGGATATATGAGGAAAAACTGTTTTTT. Its protein product is CASSPGQGGIYEEKLFF.

J is TRBJ2-1 and V is TRBV30, with 8 bases lining up with TRBD2. The germline V gene has CDR1 GTSNPN and CDR2 SVGIG (reference sequence). The CDR3 loop spans 15 amino acids. The J segment lost 5 bases and the V segment lost 2 bases, leaving 8 bases of the junction unmatched. CDR3 DNA sequence: TGTGCCTGGAGTATAAGCGGGAGCTGGAACAATGAGCAGTTCTTC. This encodes CAWSISGSWNNEQFF.

This clonotype has a handful of counts. The chain joins TRBV25-1 to TRBJ2-7; D is perhaps TRBD2 (5 bases). The J call could be wrong; TRBJ2-5 is a better fit for the DNA end. The germline gives CDR1 MGHDK, CDR2 SYGVNS. The CDR3 spans 15 residues. The CDR3 spells CASSDLTRREETQYF. The CDR3 DNA reads as TGTGCCAGCAGTGATTTAACTAGGAGAGAAGAGACCCAGTACTTC.

This clonotype occurred once. A single base separates this from a much larger clone, so it may be a read error. This chain joins TRBV5-1 and TRBJ2-5; a weak D match, TRBD1 (5 bases). Germline loops: CDR1 SGHRS, CDR2 YFSETQ. With 3 bases removed from V and 1 base from J, the gap between germline ends came to 7 bases. The CDR3 loop spans 13 amino acids. The CDR3 DNA reads as TGCGCCAGCAGCTCGGACACCCAAGAGACCCAGTACTTC. Residues: CASSSDTQETQYF.

The chain has TRBV24-1 and TRBJ2-7, with no clear D. Trimming stripped 5 bases from V and 2 bases from J, with 12 bases between. CDR3 length equals 14 residues. Germline-derived CDR1 and CDR2 are KGHDR and SFDVKD. The CDR3: CATSAKGRTYEQYF. Written as DNA, the CDR3 is TGTGCCACCAGTGCAAAGGGTCGGACCTACGAGCAGTACTTC.

Concerning this clonotype: A read error may produce the germline difference seen at one junction end. This chain connects TRBV20-1 to TRBJ1-5; TRBD1 matches 9 bases. The CDR3 loop spans 14 amino acids. Germline V gene lookup returns CDR1 DFQATT and CDR2 SNEGSKA (reference sequence). The DNA of the CDR3 is TGCGGTGCCCGGGACAGGGAGAGCAATCAGCCCCAGCATTTT. Translated, it gives CGARDRESNQPQHF.

The chain is built from TRBV20-1 and TRBJ1-1, with a weak D call TRBD1 (5 bases). Trimming removed 0 bases from V and 1 base from J, with 9 bases in between. In germline, CDR1 is DFQATT, CDR2 SNEGSKA (reference sequence). The CDR3 runs 14 residues. In DNA, the CDR3 is TGCAGTGCTAGAGATTGGGGGGAGAACACTGAAGCTTTCTTT. Its translation is CSARDWGENTEAFF.

This clonotype appeared a single time. Here the CDR3 reads CSARDHGQGGEKLFF. Here the CDR3 DNA reads TGCAGTGCTAGAGATCATGGACAAGGGGGAGAAAAACTGTTTTTT. The rearrangement uses TRBV20-1 and TRBJ1-4, with a tentative D call TRBD1 (6 bases). The germline gives CDR1 DFQATT, CDR2 SNEGSKA (reference sequence). CDR3 length equals 15 residues. Trimming took off 0 bases at V and 8 bases at J, with 16 bases between the two ends.

This clonotype was counted between two and nine times. The CDR3 DNA reads TGTGCCAGCAGCTTCATACTTACAGATACGCAGTATTTT. This codes for CASSFILTDTQYF. The chain combines TRBV7-3 with TRBJ2-3, with no clear D. CDR3 length: 13 residues. Germline values: CDR1 SGHTA, CDR2 FQGTGA. Trimming took 3 bases from V and 3 from J, leaving 7 bases between them. Complete variable domain (other parts from reference TRBV7-3 and TRBJ2-3): GAGVSQTPSNKVTEKGKYVELRCDPISGHTALYWYRQSLGQGPEFLIYFQGTGAADDSGLPNDRFFAVRPEGSVSTLKIQRTERGDSAVYLCASSFILTDTQYFGPGTRLTVL.

The chain links TRBV19 to TRBJ1-2; perhaps TRBD1 as D (6 bases). The CDR3 has 13 amino acids. CDR1 LNHDA and CDR2 SQIVND come from the germline V gene (reference sequence). V lost 5 bases and J lost 8, with 15 bases in between. The CDR3 DNA reads as TGTGCCAGTAGTGTCACAGGGAGTAGGGGCTACACCTTC. Its protein is CASSVTGSRGYTF. Complete variable domain (other parts from reference TRBV19 and TRBJ1-2): DGGITQSPKYLFRKEGQNVTLSCEQNLNHDAMYWYRQDPGQGLRLIYYSQIVNDFQKGDIAEGYSVSREKKESFPLTVTSAQKNPTAFYLCASSVTGSRGYTFGSGTRLTVV.

The rearrangement joins TRBV11-2 to TRBJ2-5, with 9 bases aligning to TRBD1. The end of the DNA fits TRBJ2-1 better, so the J call may be wrong. This CDR3 spans 15 amino acids. Per the germline V gene, CDR1 is SGHAT and CDR2 is FQNNGV. CDR3 sequence reads: CASSSGTGRGETQFF. For the CDR3, the DNA is TGTGCCAGCAGCTCCGGGACAGGGCGAGGGGAGACCCAGTTCTTC.

Here the CDR3 DNA reads TGCAGTGCTAGAGATTTCGGGGGCGCGGACGAGCAGTACTTC. This translates into CSARDFGGADEQYF. The V and J genes are TRBV20-1 and TRBJ2-7; the D gene could be TRBD1 or TRBD2 (6 bases each). CDR1 and CDR2 from the germline V gene are DFQATT and SNEGSKA (reference sequence). The CDR3 consists of 14 residues. Trimming took off 0 bases at V and 5 bases at J, with 14 bases between the two ends.

This clonotype has more than one count but fewer than ten. The genes are TRBV5-6 and TRBJ2-7, with 9 bases lining up with TRBD1. Unmatched junction bases numbered 10, after V lost 3 bases and J lost 6 bases. The CDR3 length is 15 residues. Germline V gene data show CDR1 as SGHDT and CDR2 as YYEEEE. The CDR3 DNA reads TGTGCCAGCAGCTGGGCGGACAGGGGTGCGGGCGAGCAGTACTTC. It codes for CASSWADRGAGEQYF.